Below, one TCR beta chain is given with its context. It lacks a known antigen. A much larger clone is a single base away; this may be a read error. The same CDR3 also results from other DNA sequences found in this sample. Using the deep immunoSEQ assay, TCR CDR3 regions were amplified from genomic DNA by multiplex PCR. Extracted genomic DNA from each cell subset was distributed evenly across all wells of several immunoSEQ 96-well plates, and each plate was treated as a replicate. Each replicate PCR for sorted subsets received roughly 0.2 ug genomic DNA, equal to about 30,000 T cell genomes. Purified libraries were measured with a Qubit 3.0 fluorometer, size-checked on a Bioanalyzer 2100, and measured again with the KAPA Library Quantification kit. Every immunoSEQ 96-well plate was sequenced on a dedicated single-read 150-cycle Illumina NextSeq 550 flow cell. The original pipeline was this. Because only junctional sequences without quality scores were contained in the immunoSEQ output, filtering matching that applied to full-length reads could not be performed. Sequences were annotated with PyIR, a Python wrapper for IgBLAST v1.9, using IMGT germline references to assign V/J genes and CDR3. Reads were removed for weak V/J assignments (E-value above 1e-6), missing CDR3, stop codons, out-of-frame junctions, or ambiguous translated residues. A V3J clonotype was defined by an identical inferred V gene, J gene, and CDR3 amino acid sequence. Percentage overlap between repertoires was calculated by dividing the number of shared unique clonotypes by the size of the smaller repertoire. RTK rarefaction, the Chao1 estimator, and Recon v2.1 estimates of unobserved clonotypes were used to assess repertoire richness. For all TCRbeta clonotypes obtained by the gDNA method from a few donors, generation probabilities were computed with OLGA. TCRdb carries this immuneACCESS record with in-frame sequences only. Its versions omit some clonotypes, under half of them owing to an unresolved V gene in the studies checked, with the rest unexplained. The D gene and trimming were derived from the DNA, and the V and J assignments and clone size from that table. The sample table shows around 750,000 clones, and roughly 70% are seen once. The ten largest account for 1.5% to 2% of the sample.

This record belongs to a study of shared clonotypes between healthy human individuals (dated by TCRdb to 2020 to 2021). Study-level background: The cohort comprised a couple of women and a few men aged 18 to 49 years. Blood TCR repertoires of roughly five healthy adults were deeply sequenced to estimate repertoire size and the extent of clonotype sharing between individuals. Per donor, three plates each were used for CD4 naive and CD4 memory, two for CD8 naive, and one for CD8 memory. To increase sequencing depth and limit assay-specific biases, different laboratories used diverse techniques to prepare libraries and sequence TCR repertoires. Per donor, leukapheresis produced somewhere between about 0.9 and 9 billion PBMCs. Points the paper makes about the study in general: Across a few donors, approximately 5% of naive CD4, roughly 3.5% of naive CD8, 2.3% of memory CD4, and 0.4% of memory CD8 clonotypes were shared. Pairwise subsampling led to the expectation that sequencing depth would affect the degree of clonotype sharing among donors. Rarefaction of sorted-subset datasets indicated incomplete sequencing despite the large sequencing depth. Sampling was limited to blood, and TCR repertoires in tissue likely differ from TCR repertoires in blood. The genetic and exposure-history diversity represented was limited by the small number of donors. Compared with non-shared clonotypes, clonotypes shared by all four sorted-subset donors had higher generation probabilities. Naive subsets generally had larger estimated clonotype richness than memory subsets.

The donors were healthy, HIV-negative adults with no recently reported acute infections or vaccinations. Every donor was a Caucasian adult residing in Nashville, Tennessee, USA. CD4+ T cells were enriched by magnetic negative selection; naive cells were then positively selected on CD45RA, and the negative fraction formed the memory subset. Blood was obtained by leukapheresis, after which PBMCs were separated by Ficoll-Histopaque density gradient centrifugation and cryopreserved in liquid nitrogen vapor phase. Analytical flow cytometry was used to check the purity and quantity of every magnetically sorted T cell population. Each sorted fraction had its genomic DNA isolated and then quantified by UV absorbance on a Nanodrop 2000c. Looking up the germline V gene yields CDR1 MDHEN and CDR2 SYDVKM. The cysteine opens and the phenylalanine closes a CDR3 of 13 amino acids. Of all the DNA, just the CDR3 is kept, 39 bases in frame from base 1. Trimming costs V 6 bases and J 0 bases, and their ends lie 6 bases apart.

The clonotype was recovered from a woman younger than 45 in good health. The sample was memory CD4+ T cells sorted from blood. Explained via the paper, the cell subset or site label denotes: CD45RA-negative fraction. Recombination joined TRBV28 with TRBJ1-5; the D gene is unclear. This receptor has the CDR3 CASRGSSNQPQHF. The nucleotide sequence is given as TGTGCCAGCAGAGGCAGTAGCAATCAGCCCCAGCATTTT.